This T cell receptor beta chain was sequenced during a study of blood T cell repertoires in COVID-19. Study-wide background: Sources were T cells, B-cell-depleted T cells, or PBMCs; the material itself was cDNA or gDNA.

As handled by the study authors: Estimation of nucleated cell counts was performed using reference gene primer amplification. The table came from immunoSEQ multiplex PCR; TCRdb's copy has only in-frame clones and leaves some out. That table supplies the V and J calls and clone size; D and trimming were determined from the DNA. The table lists about 70,000 clones, around 85% of them singletons. This clone has a handful of counts. Germline-derived CDR1 and CDR2 are LNHDA and SQIVND (reference sequence). This CDR3 spans 13 amino acids. Trimming pared 11 bases from V and 4 bases from J, leaving 17 bases between.

V gene TRBV19 combines with J gene TRBJ1-1; TRBD1 is a possible D gene (6 bases). Sample: peripheral blood. The TCR was taken from an elderly woman with active or convalescent COVID-19. The CDR3 is CAAEGGAATEAFF. The DNA for the CDR3 is TGTGCCGCCGAGGGGGGGGCGGCCACTGAAGCTTTCTTT.